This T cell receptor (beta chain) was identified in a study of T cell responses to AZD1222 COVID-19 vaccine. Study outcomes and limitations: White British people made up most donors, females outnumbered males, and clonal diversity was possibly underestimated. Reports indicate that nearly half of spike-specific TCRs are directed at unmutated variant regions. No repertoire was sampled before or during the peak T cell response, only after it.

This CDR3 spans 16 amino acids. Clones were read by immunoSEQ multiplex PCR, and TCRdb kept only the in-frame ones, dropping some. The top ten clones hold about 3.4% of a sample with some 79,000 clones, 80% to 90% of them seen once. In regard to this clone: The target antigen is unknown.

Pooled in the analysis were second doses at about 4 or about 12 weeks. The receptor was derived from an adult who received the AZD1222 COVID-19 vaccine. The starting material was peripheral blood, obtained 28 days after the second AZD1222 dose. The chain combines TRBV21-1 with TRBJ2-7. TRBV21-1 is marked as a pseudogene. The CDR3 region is CASSKTTRRGAGEQYF. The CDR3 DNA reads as TGTGCCAGCAGCAAAACGACGAGAAGGGGCGCGGGCGAGCAGTACTTC.